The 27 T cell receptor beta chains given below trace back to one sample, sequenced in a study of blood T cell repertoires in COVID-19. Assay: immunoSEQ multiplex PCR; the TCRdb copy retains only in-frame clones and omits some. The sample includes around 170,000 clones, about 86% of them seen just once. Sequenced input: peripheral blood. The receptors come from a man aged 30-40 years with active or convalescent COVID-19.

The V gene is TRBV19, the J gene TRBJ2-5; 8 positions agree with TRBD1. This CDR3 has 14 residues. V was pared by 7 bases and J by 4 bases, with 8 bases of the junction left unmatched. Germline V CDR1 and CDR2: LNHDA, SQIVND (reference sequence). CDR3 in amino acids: CASIGDRGGETQYF. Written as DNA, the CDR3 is TGTGCCAGTATAGGCGACAGGGGAGGAGAGACCCAGTACTTC. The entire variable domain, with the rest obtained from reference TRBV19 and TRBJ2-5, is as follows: DGGITQSPKYLFRKEGQNVTLSCEQNLNHDAMYWYRQDPGQGLRLIYYSQIVNDFQKGDIAEGYSVSREKKESFPLTVTSAQKNPTAFYLCASIGDRGGETQYFGPGTRLLVL.

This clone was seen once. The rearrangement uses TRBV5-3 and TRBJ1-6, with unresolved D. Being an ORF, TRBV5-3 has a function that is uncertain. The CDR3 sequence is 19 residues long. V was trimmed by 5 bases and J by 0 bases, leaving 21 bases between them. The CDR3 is CARSQTFLDTTSYNSPLHF. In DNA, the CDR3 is TGTGCCAGAAGTCAGACCTTCTTGGATACTACCTCCTATAATTCACCCCTCCACTTT.

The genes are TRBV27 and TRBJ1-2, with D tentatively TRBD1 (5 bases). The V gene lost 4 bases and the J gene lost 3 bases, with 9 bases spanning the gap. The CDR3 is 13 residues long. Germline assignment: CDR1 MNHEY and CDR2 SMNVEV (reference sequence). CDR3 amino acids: CASSSDRYYGYTF. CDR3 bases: TGTGCCAGCAGTTCCGACAGATACTATGGCTACACCTTC.

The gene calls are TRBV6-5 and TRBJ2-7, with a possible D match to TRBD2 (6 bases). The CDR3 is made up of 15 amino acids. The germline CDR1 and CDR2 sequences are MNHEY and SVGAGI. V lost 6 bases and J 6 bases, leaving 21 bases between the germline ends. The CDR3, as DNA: TGTGCCAGCAGAACCAACGTGGCGGGAAGCGCCGAGCAGTACTTC. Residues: CASRTNVAGSAEQYF.

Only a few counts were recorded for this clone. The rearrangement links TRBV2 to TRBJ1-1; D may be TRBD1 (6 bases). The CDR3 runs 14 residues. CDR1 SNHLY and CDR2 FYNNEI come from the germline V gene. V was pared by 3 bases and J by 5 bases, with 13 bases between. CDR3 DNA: TGTGCCAGCAGTGAGGCGGGGGCTGGGACTGAAGCTTTCTTT. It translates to CASSEAGAGTEAFF. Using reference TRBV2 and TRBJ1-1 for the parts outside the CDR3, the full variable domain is EPEVTQTPSHQVTQMGQEVILRCVPISNHLYFYWYRQILGQKVEFLVSFYNNEISEKSEIFDDQFSVERPDGSNFTLKIRSTKLEDSAMYFCASSEAGAGTEAFFGQGTRLTVV.

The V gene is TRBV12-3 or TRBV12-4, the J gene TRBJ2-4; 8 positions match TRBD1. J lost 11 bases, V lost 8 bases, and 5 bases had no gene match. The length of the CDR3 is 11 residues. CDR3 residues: CASGDRGLQYF. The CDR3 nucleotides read TGTGCCAGCGGAGACAGGGGACTTCAGTACTTC.

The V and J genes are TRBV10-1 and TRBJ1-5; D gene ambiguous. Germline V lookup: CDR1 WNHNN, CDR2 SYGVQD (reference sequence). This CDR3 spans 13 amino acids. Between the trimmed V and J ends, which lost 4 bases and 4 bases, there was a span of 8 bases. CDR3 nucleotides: TGCGCCAGCAGTGGAGACATAAATCAGCCCCAGCATTTT. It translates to CASSGDINQPQHF.

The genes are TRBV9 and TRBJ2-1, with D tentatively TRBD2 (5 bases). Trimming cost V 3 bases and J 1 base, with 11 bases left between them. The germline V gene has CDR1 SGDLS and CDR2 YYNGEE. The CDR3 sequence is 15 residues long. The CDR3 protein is CASSAGENSYNEQFF. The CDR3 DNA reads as TGTGCCAGCAGCGCCGGGGAGAATTCCTACAATGAGCAGTTCTTC.

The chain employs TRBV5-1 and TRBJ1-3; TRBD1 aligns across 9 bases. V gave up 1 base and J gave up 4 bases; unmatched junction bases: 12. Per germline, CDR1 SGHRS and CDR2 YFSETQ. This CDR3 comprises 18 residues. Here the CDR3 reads CASSLRILGQGSGNTIYF. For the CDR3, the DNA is TGCGCCAGCAGCTTGCGAATTTTGGGACAGGGATCAGGAAACACCATATATTTT. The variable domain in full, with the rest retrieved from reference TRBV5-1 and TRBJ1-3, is KAGVTQTPRYLIKTRGQQVTLSCSPISGHRSVSWYQQTPGQGLQFLFEYFSETQRNKGNFPGRFSGRQFSNSRSEMNVSTLELGDSALYLCASSLRILGQGSGNTIYFGEGSWLTVV.

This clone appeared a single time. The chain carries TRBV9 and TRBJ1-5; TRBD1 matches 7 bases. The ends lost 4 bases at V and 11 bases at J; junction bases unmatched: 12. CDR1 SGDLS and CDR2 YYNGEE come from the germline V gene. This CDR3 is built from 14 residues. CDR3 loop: CASSLTGAGEAQHF. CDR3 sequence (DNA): TGTGCCAGCAGCCTCACAGGGGCCGGGGAAGCCCAGCATTTT. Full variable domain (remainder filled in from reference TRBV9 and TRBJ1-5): DSGVTQTPKHLITATGQRVTLRCSPRSGDLSVYWYQQSLDQGLQFLIQYYNGEERAKGNILERFSAQQFPDLHSELNLSSLELGDSALYFCASSLTGAGEAQHFGDGTRLSIL.

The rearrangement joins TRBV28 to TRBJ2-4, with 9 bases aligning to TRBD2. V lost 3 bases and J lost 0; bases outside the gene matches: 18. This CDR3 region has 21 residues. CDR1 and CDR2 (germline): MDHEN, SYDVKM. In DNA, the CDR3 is TGTGCCAGCAGTTTCCGACGGGGACTAGCCCAGGGGGTAATAGCCAAAAACATTCAGTACTTC. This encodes CASSFRRGLAQGVIAKNIQYF.

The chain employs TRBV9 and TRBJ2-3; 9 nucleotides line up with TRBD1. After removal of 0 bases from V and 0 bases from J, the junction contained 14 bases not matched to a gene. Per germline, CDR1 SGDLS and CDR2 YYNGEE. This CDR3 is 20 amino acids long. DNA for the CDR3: TGTGCCAGCAGCGTAGCGGACGTTAGGACAGGGGCGGCCAGCACAGATACGCAGTATTTT. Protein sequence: CASSVADVRTGAASTDTQYF.

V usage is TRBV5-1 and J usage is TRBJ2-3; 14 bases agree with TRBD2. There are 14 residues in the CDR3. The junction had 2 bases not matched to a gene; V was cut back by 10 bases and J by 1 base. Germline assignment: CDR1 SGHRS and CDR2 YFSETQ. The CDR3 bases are TGCGCCGGGACTAGCGGGAGTGGCACAGATACGCAGTATTTT. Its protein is CAGTSGSGTDTQYF.

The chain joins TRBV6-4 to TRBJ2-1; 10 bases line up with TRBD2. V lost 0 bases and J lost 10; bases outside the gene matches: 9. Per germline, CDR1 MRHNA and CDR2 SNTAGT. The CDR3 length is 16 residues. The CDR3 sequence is CASSDSEREGPREQFF. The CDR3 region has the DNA TGTGCCAGCAGTGACTCGGAGCGGGAGGGCCCAAGGGAGCAGTTCTTC.

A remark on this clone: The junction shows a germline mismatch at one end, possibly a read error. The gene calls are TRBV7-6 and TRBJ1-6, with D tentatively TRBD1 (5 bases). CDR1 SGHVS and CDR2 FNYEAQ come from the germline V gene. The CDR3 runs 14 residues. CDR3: CASSLDGGNSLLHF. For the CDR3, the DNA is TGTGCCAGCAGCTTAGACGGGGGGAATTCACTCCTCCACTTT.

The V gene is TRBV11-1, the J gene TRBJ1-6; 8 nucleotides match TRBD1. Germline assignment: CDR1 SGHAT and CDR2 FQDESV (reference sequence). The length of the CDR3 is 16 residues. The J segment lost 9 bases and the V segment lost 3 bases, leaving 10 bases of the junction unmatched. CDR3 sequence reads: CASSFGDRLLGSPLHF. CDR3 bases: TGTGCCAGCAGCTTCGGGGACAGGTTGCTCGGTTCACCCCTCCACTTT.

CDR3 DNA sequence: TGTGCCTGGGGCCCCGGACAAGGGGTTCCGAATGAAAAACTGTTTTTT. This gives the protein CAWGPGQGVPNEKLFF. The chain recombines TRBV30 with TRBJ1-4, with a weak D call TRBD1 (5 bases). Germline CDR1 GTSNPN, CDR2 SVGIG (reference sequence). With 5 bases removed from V and 5 bases from J, the gap between germline ends came to 21 bases. This CDR3 has 16 residues. Together with reference TRBV30 and TRBJ1-4, the CDR3 gives the full variable domain: SQTIHQWPATLVQPVGSPLSLECTVEGTSNPNLYWYRQAAGRGLQLLFYSVGIGQISSEVPQNLSASRPQDRQFILSSKKLLLSDSGFYLCAWGPGQGVPNEKLFFGSGTQLSVL.

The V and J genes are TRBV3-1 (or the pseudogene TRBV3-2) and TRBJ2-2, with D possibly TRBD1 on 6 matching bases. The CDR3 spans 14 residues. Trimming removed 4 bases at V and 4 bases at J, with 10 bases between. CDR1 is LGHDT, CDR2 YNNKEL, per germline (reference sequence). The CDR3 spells CASSLDRFTGELFF. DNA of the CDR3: TGTGCCAGCAGCCTCGACAGGTTCACCGGGGAGCTGTTTTTT.

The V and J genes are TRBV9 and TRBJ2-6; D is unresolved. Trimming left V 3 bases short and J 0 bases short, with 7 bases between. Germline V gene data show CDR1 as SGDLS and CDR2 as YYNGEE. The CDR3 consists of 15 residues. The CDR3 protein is CASSGSVSGANVLTF. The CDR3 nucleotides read TGTGCCAGCAGCGGTTCCGTCTCTGGGGCCAACGTCCTGACTTTC.

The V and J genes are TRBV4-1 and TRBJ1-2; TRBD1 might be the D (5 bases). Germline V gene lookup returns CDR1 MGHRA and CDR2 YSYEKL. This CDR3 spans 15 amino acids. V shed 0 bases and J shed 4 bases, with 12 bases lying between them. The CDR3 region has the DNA TGCGCCAGCAGCCAAGATCTGGAGGGACGCTATGGCTACACCTTC. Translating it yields CASSQDLEGRYGYTF.

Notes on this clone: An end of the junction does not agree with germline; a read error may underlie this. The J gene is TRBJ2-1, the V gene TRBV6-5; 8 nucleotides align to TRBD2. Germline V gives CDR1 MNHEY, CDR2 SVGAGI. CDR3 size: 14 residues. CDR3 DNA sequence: TGTGCCACCAGTCGGAGCGGGGGCTACAATGAGCAGTTCTTC. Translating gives CATSRSGGYNEQFF.

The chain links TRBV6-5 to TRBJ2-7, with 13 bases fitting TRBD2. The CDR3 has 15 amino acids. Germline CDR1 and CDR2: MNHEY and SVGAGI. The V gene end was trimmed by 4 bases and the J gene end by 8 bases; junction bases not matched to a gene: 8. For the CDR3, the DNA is TGTGCCAGCAGTTTCCTCGGACTAGCGGGAGCTCAGCAGTACTTC. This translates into CASSFLGLAGAQQYF.

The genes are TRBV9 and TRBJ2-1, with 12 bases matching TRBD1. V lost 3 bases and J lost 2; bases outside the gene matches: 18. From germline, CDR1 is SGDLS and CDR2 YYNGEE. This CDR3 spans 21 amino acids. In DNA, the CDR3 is TGTGCCAGCAGCGCCCTGGGGGCCGGGACAGGGGGCTCGAACCCCTACAATGAGCAGTTCTTC. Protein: CASSALGAGTGGSNPYNEQFF.

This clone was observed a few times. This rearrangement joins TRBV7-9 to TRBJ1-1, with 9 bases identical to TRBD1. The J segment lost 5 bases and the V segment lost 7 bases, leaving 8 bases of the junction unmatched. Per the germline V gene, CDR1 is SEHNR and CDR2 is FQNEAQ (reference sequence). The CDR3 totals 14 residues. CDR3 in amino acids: CASTRQTGGTEAFF. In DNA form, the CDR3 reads TGTGCCAGCACCAGACAGACAGGGGGAACTGAAGCTTTCTTT.

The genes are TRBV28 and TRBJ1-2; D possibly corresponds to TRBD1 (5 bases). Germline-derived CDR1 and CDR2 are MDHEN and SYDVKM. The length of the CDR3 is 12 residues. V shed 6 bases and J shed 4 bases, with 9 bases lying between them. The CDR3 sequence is CASSRVGYGYTF. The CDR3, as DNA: TGTGCCAGCAGCAGGGTAGGCTATGGCTACACCTTC.

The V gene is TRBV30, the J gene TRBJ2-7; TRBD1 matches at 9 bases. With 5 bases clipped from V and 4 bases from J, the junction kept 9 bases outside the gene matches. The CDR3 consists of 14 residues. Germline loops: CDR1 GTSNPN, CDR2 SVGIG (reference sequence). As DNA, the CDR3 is TGTGCCTGGGGGGCCTGGGACAGGGAGTACGAGCAGTACTTC. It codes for CAWGAWDREYEQYF.

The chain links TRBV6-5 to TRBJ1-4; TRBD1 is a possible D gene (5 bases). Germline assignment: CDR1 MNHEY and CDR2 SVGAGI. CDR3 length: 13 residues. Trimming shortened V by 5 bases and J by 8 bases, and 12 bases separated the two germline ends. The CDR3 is CASSRGGEEKLFF. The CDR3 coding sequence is TGTGCCAGCAGTAGGGGAGGCGAAGAAAAACTGTTTTTT.